These 32 T cell receptor beta chains were all obtained from the same sample, sequenced in a study of CD8 T cells in Susac syndrome. Random hexamers served to reverse transcribe roughly 0.45 to 1 ug RNA. TCRdb re-analysed the immunoSEQ multiplex PCR reads in MiXCR, keeping a single row per CDR3 protein. The sample lists about 190,000 distinct CDR3 sequences; approximately 94% were seen once. Sequencing was carried out using CD4+ T cells from PBMCs. The receptors come from a human donor in good health.

This sequence joins TRBV19 and TRBJ1-5, with TRBD1 matching over 8 bases. Trimming removed 5 bases from V and 4 bases from J; junction bases left unmatched: 7. This CDR3 comprises 15 residues. The germline CDR1 and CDR2 sequences are LNHDA and SQIVND (reference sequence). In DNA, the CDR3 is TGTGCCAGTAGTCTCCGGGACAGGTTAAATCAGCCCCAGCATTTT. Residues: CASSLRDRLNQPQHF. Looking up the rest from reference TRBV19 and TRBJ1-5 gives the full variable domain: DGGITQSPKYLFRKEGQNVTLSCEQNLNHDAMYWYRQDPGQGLRLIYYSQIVNDFQKGDIAEGYSVSREKKESFPLTVTSAQKNPTAFYLCASSLRDRLNQPQHFGDGTRLSIL.

This rearrangement joins TRBV29-1 to TRBJ1-4; a possible D gene is TRBD1 (5 bases). Trimming stripped 5 bases from V and 6 bases from J, with 16 bases between. The CDR3 spans 14 residues. The germline V gene has CDR1 SQVTM and CDR2 ANQGSEA. The CDR3: CSVRGGRAYEKLFF. Written as DNA, the CDR3 is TGCAGCGTTCGGGGGGGAAGAGCTTATGAAAAACTGTTTTTT.

The rearrangement uses TRBV7-9 and TRBJ1-4; D not resolved. The CDR3 totals 14 residues. V lost 5 bases, J lost 3 bases, and 10 bases lay in between. The germline CDR1 and CDR2 sequences are SEHNR and FQNEAQ (reference sequence). This CDR3 is CASSERLANEKLFF. The DNA of the CDR3 is TGTGCCAGCAGCGAAAGGCTGGCTAATGAAAAACTGTTTTTT.

The V gene is TRBV29-1, the J gene TRBJ2-5; 7 bases fit TRBD1. The V gene end was trimmed by 7 bases and the J gene end by 4 bases; junction bases not matched to a gene: 15. Germline-derived CDR1 and CDR2 are SQVTM and ANQGSEA. This CDR3 has 15 residues. The DNA of the CDR3 is TGCAGCGCTACCAGGGGGACCCAAGGCGGAGAGACCCAGTACTTC. It is translated as CSATRGTQGGETQYF. The variable domain in full, with the rest retrieved from reference TRBV29-1 and TRBJ2-5, is SAVISQKPSRDICQRGTSLTIQCQVDSQVTMMFWYRQQPGQSLTLIATANQGSEATYESGFVIDKFPISRPNLTFSTLTVSNMSPEDSSIYLCSATRGTQGGETQYFGPGTRLLVL.

The V and J genes are TRBV28 and TRBJ2-7, with TRBD1 matching over 8 bases. Germline V gene sequence: CDR1 MDHEN, CDR2 SYDVKM. This CDR3 has 13 residues. With 6 bases clipped from V and 7 bases from J, the junction kept 8 bases outside the gene matches. In nucleotides, the CDR3 is TGTGCCAGCAGATGGACAGGGCCGGGGGAGCAGTACTTC. It codes for CASRWTGPGEQYF.

The chain links TRBV5-1 to TRBJ2-5; 10 bases map to TRBD2. V lost 4 bases and J lost 4; bases outside the gene matches: 4. The CDR3 length is 14 residues. Per the germline V gene, CDR1 is SGHRS and CDR2 is YFSETQ. DNA for the CDR3: TGCGCCAGCAGCGCGGGACTAGCGTTAGAGACCCAGTACTTC. It codes for CASSAGLALETQYF.

This chain joins TRBV5-6 and TRBJ2-5, with 13 bases lining up with TRBD2. This CDR3 is 17 amino acids long. Germline V gene sequence: CDR1 SGHDT, CDR2 YYEEEE. V dropped 5 bases and J dropped 0; count of bases not matched to a gene: 7. The CDR3 nucleotides read TGTGCCAGCAGGTACGGACTAGCGGGGGAATACCAAGAGACCCAGTACTTC. This translates into CASRYGLAGEYQETQYF.

The J gene is TRBJ2-1, the V gene TRBV27; TRBD2 agrees at 14 bases. In germline, CDR1 is MNHEY, CDR2 SMNVEV (reference sequence). Trimming cost V 4 bases and J 7 bases; bases outside gene matches: 12. The CDR3 covers 18 residues. CDR3 residues: CASSWGRGLAGVGNEQFF. DNA of the CDR3: TGTGCCAGCAGTTGGGGGAGGGGACTAGCGGGGGTAGGTAATGAGCAGTTCTTC.

Only one count was recorded for this clonotype. This chain connects TRBV11-1 to TRBJ1-6; a possible D gene is TRBD1 (5 bases). Between the trimmed V and J ends, which lost 5 bases and 9 bases, there was a span of 14 bases. The CDR3 spans 14 residues. Germline CDR1 is SGHAT and CDR2 is FQDESV (reference sequence). The CDR3 DNA follows: TGTGCCAGCAGCATCGCAAGGGGCACTTCACCCCTCCACTTT. Translated, it gives CASSIARGTSPLHF. Supplemented by reference TRBV11-1 and TRBJ1-6, the full variable domain reads EAEVAQSPRYKITEKSQAVAFWCDPISGHATLYWYRQILGQGPELLVQFQDESVVDDSQLPKDRFSAERLKGVDSTLKIQPAELGDSAMYLCASSIARGTSPLHFGNGTRLTVT.

This clonotype was seen just once. V gene TRBV14 combines with J gene TRBJ2-7; D unclear. V lost 3 bases to trimming and J lost 3 bases, with 6 bases between them. The CDR3 has 12 amino acids. Germline V CDR1 and CDR2: SGHDN, FVKESK. The CDR3 sequence is CASSHVGYEQYF. The DNA for the CDR3 is TGTGCCAGCAGCCACGTAGGCTACGAGCAGTACTTC.

This clonotype appeared a few times. The rearrangement uses TRBV20-1 and TRBJ2-3; the match to TRBD2 covers 8 bases. After removal of 5 bases from V and 2 bases from J, the junction contained 9 bases not matched to a gene. CDR3 length: 15 residues. The germline V gene has CDR1 DFQATT and CDR2 SNEGSKA (reference sequence). The CDR3 DNA reads as TGCAGTGCTCCCGGGGGGCGGGGGGCCACAGATACGCAGTATTTT. Its translation is CSAPGGRGATDTQYF.

CDR3: CATIQRGSYNEQFF. CDR3 sequence (DNA): TGTGCCACCATCCAGCGTGGCTCCTACAATGAGCAGTTCTTC. This sequence joins TRBV15 and TRBJ2-1; D is uncertain. V lost 7 bases and J lost 0, with 10 bases in between. This CDR3 is built from 14 residues. Germline V lookup: CDR1 LNHNV, CDR2 YYDKDF (reference sequence).

The DNA for the CDR3 is TGTGCCAGCAGTGATCGACTCTTGGGGACTGAAGCTTTCTTT. Protein product: CASSDRLLGTEAFF. The chain carries TRBV6-1 and TRBJ1-1; D is unclear. CDR1 is MNHNS and CDR2 is SASEGT in the germline V gene. V gave up 3 bases and J gave up 5 bases, with 13 bases separating them. CDR3 length: 14 amino acids.

The J gene is TRBJ2-5, the V gene TRBV15; 9 bases are shared with TRBD1. V trimming: 1 base; J trimming: 7 bases; junction bases outside the gene matches: 10. The CDR3 runs to 16 residues. Germline V gives CDR1 LNHNV, CDR2 YYDKDF (reference sequence). CDR3 nucleotides: TGTGCCACCAGCAGAGCAGGGACAGGGTATGAGGGGACCCAGTACTTC. Translated: CATSRAGTGYEGTQYF.

V and J are TRBV5-1 and TRBJ1-6, with TRBD1 matching over 9 bases. V was clipped by 4 bases and J by 9 bases; unmatched bases: 11. CDR1 is SGHRS and CDR2 is YFSETQ in the germline V gene. The CDR3 loop spans 16 amino acids. The CDR3 loop reads CASSPVQGAPGSPLHF. In DNA, the CDR3 is TGCGCCAGCAGCCCAGTACAGGGGGCGCCGGGTTCACCCCTCCACTTT.

The chain couples TRBV7-2 to TRBJ2-7; a weak D match, TRBD1 (6 bases). Germline V lookup: CDR1 SGHTA, CDR2 FQGNSA. V lost 6 bases, J lost 2 bases, and 11 bases lay in between. The length of the CDR3 is 13 residues. CDR3 in amino acids: CASSTTGPYEQYF. Here the CDR3 DNA reads TGTGCCAGCAGTACTACAGGGCCCTACGAGCAGTACTTC.

V and J are TRBV29-1 and TRBJ1-2, with 7 bases matching TRBD1. Germline CDR1 is SQVTM and CDR2 is ANQGSEA. The CDR3 totals 16 residues. V dropped 7 bases and J dropped 8; count of bases not matched to a gene: 22. The CDR3 DNA is TGCAGCGCTACCAGAAGCCGGACAGGAGGGAGTTCAGGCTACACCTTC. Translating it yields CSATRSRTGGSSGYTF.

The chain carries TRBV9 and TRBJ2-1, with no clear D. The V end lost 2 bases, the J end lost 2 bases, and 5 bases lay between the germline ends. CDR1 is SGDLS and CDR2 is YYNGEE in the germline V gene. This CDR3 has 13 residues. In DNA, the CDR3 is TGTGCCAGCAGCGTCGCACCCTACAATGAGCAGTTCTTC. This sequence encodes CASSVAPYNEQFF.

In this sample, this clonotype turned up once. CDR3 sequence: CALHNRDSGYGYTF. CDR3 nucleotide sequence: TGTGCCTTACATAACAGGGATTCGGGCTATGGCTACACCTTC. The chain has TRBV7-9 and TRBJ1-2; D is perhaps TRBD1 (6 bases). Per the germline V gene, CDR1 is SEHNR and CDR2 is FQNEAQ (reference sequence). There are 14 residues in the CDR3. The ends were cut back, 11 bases at V and 4 bases at J, with 20 bases in the middle.

The chain employs TRBV7-2 and TRBJ1-2; D might be TRBD1 (6 bases). The length of the CDR3 is 13 residues. Germline V lookup: CDR1 SGHTA, CDR2 FQGNSA. The V end was cut by 1 base, the J end by 7 bases, with 10 bases between. The CDR3 nucleotides are TGTGCCAGCAGCTTAGGTGGGGGCCCTGGCTACACCTTC. As protein: CASSLGGGPGYTF.

The chain is built from TRBV20-1 and TRBJ2-2; 10 bases match TRBD2. Trimming took 6 bases from V and 3 from J; bases not matched to a gene: 7. Germline CDR1 DFQATT, CDR2 SNEGSKA (reference sequence). The CDR3 spans 15 residues. CDR3 sequence reads: CSATTSGADTGELFF. The CDR3 nucleotides read TGCAGTGCCACAACTAGCGGGGCTGACACCGGGGAGCTGTTTTTT.

The rearrangement uses TRBV7-2 and TRBJ2-5, with no clear D. The CDR3 loop spans 16 amino acids. Trimming shortened V by 1 base and J by 2 bases, and 14 bases separated the two germline ends. Germline V lookup: CDR1 SGHTA, CDR2 FQGNSA. The DNA of the CDR3 is TGTGCCAGCAGCTTAGTAATGACCACCCAACAAGAGACCCAGTACTTC. It codes for CASSLVMTTQQETQYF.

This chain joins TRBV28 and TRBJ1-1; TRBD1 might be the D (5 bases). From germline, CDR1 is MDHEN and CDR2 SYDVKM. V lost 2 bases and J lost 5, with 15 bases in between. The CDR3 runs 15 residues. CDR3 loop: CASSLMVGRETEAFF. CDR3 bases: TGTGCCAGCAGTTTAATGGTTGGCAGGGAAACTGAAGCTTTCTTT.

This chain joins TRBV6-4 and TRBJ2-3; TRBD1 agrees at 7 bases. CDR3 size: 15 residues. Trimming at V came to 2 bases and at J to 2 bases, leaving 4 bases not matched to a gene. CDR1 and CDR2 (germline): MRHNA, SNTAGT. The CDR3 DNA follows: TGTGCCAGCAGTGACCAGACAGGGACCACAGATACGCAGTATTTT. Its protein product is CASSDQTGTTDTQYF.

The table lists this clonotype with a count of one. V and J are TRBV5-1 and TRBJ1-5; the match to TRBD1 covers 12 bases. Per the germline V gene, CDR1 is SGHRS and CDR2 is YFSETQ. The CDR3 runs to 16 residues. Germline trimming cut 0 bases from V and 7 bases from J; bases unmatched to any gene: 5. CDR3 nucleotides: TGCGCCAGCAGCTTGGAAGGGACAGGGGGCGGACAGCCCCAGCATTTT. Its protein is CASSLEGTGGGQPQHF.

This chain links TRBV4-2 with TRBJ1-2; D remains unclear. Germline V gene sequence: CDR1 LGHNA, CDR2 YNFKEQ. This CDR3 comprises 15 residues. V shed 1 base and J shed 2 bases, with 11 bases lying between them. The CDR3 spells CASSQGGRQNYGYTF. In nucleotides, the CDR3 is TGTGCCAGCAGCCAAGGAGGCAGACAAAACTATGGCTACACCTTC.

J is TRBJ2-7 and V is TRBV28; TRBD2 matches 8 bases. V gave up 4 bases and J gave up 3 bases; unmatched junction bases: 5. Germline CDR1 reads MDHEN; CDR2 reads SYDVKM. The CDR3 contains 14 residues. CDR3 in amino acids: CASSSRGAGYEQYF. The CDR3 DNA reads TGTGCCAGCAGTTCGCGGGGGGCGGGCTACGAGCAGTACTTC.

The chain carries TRBV3-1 and TRBJ2-1, with D possibly called TRBD1 or TRBD2 (6 bases each). Germline values: CDR1 LGHDT, CDR2 YNNKEL (reference sequence). Trimming cost V 3 bases and J 5 bases, with 11 bases left between them. The CDR3 is 14 residues long. The CDR3 DNA follows: TGTGCCAGCAGCCACATCGGGGGCCACAATGAGCAGTTCTTC. It specifies CASSHIGGHNEQFF.

The V call is TRBV28, the J call TRBJ1-2; 12 positions agree with TRBD1. The CDR3 is 16 residues long. Germline V gene data show CDR1 as MDHEN and CDR2 as SYDVKM. V dropped 3 bases and J dropped 5; count of bases not matched to a gene: 7. CDR3 in amino acids: CASSLGGQGAAYGYTF. The CDR3 DNA is TGTGCCAGCAGTTTGGGGGGACAGGGGGCTGCTTATGGCTACACCTTC.

This clonotype was recorded a few times. The J gene is TRBJ2-2, the V gene TRBV6-5; either TRBD1 or TRBD2 may supply D (5 bases each). CDR1 and CDR2 from the germline V gene are MNHEY and SVGAGI. The CDR3 loop spans 13 amino acids. Trimming took off 7 bases at V and 4 bases at J, with 10 bases between the two ends. This CDR3 is CASNRDGTGELFF. CDR3 DNA sequence: TGTGCCAGCAACCGGGACGGCACCGGGGAGCTGTTTTTT.

The chain combines TRBV2 with TRBJ2-5, with TRBD2 matching 7 bases. CDR3 length: 14 residues. J lost 7 bases, V lost 0 bases, and 5 bases had no gene match. Per the germline V gene, CDR1 is SNHLY and CDR2 is FYNNEI. CDR3 region: CASSEARGGGTQYF. The DNA for the CDR3 is TGTGCCAGCAGTGAAGCCCGCGGGGGAGGGACCCAGTACTTC. Variable domain in full (rest from reference TRBV2 and TRBJ2-5): EPEVTQTPSHQVTQMGQEVILRCVPISNHLYFYWYRQILGQKVEFLVSFYNNEISEKSEIFDDQFSVERPDGSNFTLKIRSTKLEDSAMYFCASSEARGGGTQYFGPGTRLLVL.

This clonotype is a singleton in its sample. The chain joins TRBV14 to TRBJ2-7; D uncertain. The ends were cut back, 1 base at V and 4 bases at J, with 2 bases in the middle. In germline, CDR1 is SGHDN, CDR2 FVKESK. This CDR3 region has 11 residues. CDR3 DNA sequence: TGTGCCAGCAGCCAAGCGTACGAGCAGTACTTC. Residues: CASSQAYEQYF.